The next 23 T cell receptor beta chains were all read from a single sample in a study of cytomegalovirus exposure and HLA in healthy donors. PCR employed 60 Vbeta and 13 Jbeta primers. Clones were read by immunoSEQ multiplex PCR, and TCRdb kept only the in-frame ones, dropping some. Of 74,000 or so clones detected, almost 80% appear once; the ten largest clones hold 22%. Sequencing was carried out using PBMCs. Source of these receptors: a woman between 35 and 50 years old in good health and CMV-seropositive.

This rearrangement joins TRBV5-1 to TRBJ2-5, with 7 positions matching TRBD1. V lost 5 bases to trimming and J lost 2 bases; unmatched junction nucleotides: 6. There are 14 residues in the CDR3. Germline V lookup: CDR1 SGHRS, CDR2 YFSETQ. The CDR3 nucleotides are TGCGCCAGCAGACCGGGACAGTTACAAGAGACCCAGTACTTC. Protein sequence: CASRPGQLQETQYF.

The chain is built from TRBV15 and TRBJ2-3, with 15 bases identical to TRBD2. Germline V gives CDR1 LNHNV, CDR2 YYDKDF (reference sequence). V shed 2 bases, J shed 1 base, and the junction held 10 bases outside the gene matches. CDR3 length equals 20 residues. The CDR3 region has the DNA TGTGCCACCAGCAGACCCCGGGGACTAGCGGGAGGACTTGGCACAGATACGCAGTATTTT. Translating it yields CATSRPRGLAGGLGTDTQYF.

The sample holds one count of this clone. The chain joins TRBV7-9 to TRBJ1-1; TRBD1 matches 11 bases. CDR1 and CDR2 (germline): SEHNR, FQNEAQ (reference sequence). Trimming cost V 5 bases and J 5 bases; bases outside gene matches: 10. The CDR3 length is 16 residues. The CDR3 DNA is TGTGCCAGCAGCCCGCGTCCGGGACAGGGGGTAACTGAAGCTTTCTTT. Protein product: CASSPRPGQGVTEAFF.

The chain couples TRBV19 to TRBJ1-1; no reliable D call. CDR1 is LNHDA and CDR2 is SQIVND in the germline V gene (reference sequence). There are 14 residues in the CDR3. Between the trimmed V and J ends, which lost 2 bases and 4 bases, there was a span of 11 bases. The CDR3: CASSIIARSTEAFF. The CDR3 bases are TGTGCCAGTAGTATAATCGCCAGGTCCACTGAAGCTTTCTTT.

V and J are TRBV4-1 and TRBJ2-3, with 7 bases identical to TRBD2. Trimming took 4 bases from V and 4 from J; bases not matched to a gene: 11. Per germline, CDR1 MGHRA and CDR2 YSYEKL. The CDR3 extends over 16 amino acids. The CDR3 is CASSPGGRGWPDTQYF. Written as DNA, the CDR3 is TGCGCCAGCAGCCCAGGTGGGAGGGGATGGCCAGATACGCAGTATTTT.

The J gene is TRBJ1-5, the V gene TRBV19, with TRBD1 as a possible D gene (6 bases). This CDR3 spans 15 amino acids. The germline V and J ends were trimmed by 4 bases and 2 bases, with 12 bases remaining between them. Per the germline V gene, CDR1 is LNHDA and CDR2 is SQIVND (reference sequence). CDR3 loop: CASSSQGMGNQPQHF. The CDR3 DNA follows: TGTGCCAGTAGTAGTCAGGGGATGGGCAATCAGCCCCAGCATTTT.

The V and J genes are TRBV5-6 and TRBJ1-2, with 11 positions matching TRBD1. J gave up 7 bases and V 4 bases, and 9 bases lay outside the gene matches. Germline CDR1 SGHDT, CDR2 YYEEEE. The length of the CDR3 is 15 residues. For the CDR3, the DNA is TGTGCCAGCAGCGCCCGGACAGGGGGCTCGGGTGGCTACACCTTC. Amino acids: CASSARTGGSGGYTF. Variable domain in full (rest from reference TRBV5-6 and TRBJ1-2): DAGVTQSPTHLIKTRGQQVTLRCSPKSGHDTVSWYQQALGQGPQFIFQYYEEEERQRGNFPDRFSGHQFPNYSSELNVNALLLGDSALYLCASSARTGGSGGYTFGSGTRLTVV.

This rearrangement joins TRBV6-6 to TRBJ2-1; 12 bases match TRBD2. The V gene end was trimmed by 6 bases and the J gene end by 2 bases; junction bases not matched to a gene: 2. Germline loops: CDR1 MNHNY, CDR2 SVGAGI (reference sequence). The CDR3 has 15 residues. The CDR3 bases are TGTGCCAGCAGACCTAGCGGGAGGGCCTACAATGAGCAGTTCTTC. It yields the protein CASRPSGRAYNEQFF.

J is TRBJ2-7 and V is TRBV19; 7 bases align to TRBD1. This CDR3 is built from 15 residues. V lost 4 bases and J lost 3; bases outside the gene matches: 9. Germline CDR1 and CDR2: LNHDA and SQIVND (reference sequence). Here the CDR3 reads CASSSTATGNYEQYF. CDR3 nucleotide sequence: TGTGCCAGTAGTAGTACAGCGACAGGGAACTACGAGCAGTACTTC. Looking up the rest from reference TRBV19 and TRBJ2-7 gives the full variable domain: DGGITQSPKYLFRKEGQNVTLSCEQNLNHDAMYWYRQDPGQGLRLIYYSQIVNDFQKGDIAEGYSVSREKKESFPLTVTSAQKNPTAFYLCASSSTATGNYEQYFGPGTRLTVT.

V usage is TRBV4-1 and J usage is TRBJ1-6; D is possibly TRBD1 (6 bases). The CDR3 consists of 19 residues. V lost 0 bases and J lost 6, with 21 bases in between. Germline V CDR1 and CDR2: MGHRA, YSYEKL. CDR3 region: CASSQDPIYLTGVNSPLHF. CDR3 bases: TGCGCCAGCAGCCAAGATCCGATTTATTTGACAGGTGTTAATTCACCCCTCCACTTT.

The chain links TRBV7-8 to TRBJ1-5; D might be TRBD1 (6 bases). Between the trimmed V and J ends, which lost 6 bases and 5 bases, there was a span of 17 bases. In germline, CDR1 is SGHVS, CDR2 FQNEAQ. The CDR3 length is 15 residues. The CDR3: CASSLVTGRDQPQHF. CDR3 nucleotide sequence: TGTGCCAGCAGTTTGGTCACAGGGCGGGATCAGCCCCAGCATTTT. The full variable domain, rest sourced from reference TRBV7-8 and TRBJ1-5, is GAGVSQSPRYKVAKRGQDVALRCDPISGHVSLFWYQQALGQGPEFLTYFQNEAQLDKSGLPSDRFFAERPEGSVSTLKIQRTQQEDSAVYLCASSLVTGRDQPQHFGDGTRLSIL.

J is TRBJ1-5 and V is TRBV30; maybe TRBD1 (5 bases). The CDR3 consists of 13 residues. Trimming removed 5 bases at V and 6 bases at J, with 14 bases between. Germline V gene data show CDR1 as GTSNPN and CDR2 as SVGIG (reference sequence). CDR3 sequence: CAWGQGLGQPQHF. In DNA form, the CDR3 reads TGTGCCTGGGGGCAGGGACTGGGTCAGCCCCAGCATTTT.

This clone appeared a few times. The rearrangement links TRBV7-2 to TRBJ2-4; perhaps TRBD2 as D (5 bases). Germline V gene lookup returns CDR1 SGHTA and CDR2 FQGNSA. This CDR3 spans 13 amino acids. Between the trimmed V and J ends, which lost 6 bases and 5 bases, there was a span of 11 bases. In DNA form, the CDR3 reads TGTGCCAGCAGATCAGCGCGGGAAAACATTCAGTACTTC. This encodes CASRSARENIQYF. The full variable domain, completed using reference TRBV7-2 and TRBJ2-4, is GAGVSQSPSNKVTEKGKDVELRCDPISGHTALYWYRQSLGQGLEFLIYFQGNSAPDKSGLPSDRFSAERTGGSVSTLTIQRTQQEDSAVYLCASRSARENIQYFGAGTRLSVL.

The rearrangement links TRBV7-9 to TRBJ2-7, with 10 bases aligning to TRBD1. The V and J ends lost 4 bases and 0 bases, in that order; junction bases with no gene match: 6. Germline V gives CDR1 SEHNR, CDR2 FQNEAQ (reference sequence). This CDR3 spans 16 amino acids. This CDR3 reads CASSSRTGGSSYEQYF. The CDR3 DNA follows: TGTGCCAGCAGCTCCCGGACAGGGGGATCCTCCTACGAGCAGTACTTC. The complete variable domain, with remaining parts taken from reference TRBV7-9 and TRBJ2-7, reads DTGVSQNPRHKITKRGQNVTFRCDPISEHNRLYWYRQTLGQGPEFLTYFQNEAQLEKSRLLSDRFSAERPKGSFSTLEIQRTEQGDSAMYLCASSSRTGGSSYEQYFGPGTRLTVT.

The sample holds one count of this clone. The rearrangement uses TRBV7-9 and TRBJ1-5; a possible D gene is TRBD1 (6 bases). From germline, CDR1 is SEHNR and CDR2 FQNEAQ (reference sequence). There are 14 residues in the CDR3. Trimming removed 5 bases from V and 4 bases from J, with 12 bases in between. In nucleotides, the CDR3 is TGTGCCAGCAGCGGACTTGGGACAAATCAGCCCCAGCATTTT. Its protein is CASSGLGTNQPQHF.

The CDR3: CASSQTGREQYF. CDR3 DNA: TGTGCCAGTAGTCAAACAGGGCGCGAGCAGTACTTC. V gene TRBV19 combines with J gene TRBJ2-7; weak D call: TRBD1 (6 bases). Germline assignment: CDR1 LNHDA and CDR2 SQIVND (reference sequence). Trimming took 5 bases from V and 6 from J, leaving 11 bases between them. The CDR3 extends over 12 amino acids.

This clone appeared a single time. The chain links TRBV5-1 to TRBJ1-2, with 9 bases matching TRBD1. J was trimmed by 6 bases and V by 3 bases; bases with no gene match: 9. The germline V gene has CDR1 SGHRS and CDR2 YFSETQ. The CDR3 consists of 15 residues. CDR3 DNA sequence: TGCGCCAGCAGCTCGGGGACAGGGATGGGAGATGGCTACACCTTC. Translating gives CASSSGTGMGDGYTF.

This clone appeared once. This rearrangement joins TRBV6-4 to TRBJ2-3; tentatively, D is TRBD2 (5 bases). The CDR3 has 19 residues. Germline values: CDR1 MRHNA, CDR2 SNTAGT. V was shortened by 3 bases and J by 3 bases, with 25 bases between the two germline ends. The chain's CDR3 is CASSESGITGTHTTDTQYF. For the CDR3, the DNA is TGTGCCAGCAGTGAATCCGGGATCACCGGAACCCATACAACAGATACGCAGTATTTT.

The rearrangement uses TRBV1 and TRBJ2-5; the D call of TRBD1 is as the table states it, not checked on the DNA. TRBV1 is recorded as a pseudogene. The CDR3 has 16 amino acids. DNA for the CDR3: TGCACCAGCAGCCAAGAGTTGTACGGGGACAAAGAGACCCAGTACTTC. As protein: CTSSQELYGDKETQYF.

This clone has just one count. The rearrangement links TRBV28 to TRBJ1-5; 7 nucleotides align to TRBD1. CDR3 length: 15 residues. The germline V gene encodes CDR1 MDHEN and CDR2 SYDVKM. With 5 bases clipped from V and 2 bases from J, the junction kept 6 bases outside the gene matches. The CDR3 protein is CASSPGGRGNQPQHF. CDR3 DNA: TGTGCCAGCAGTCCAGGGGGGCGCGGCAATCAGCCCCAGCATTTT.

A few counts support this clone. CDR3 nucleotides: TGTGCCACCAGCTACGAGGACAACTCCTACGAGCAGTACTTC. The encoded protein is CATSYEDNSYEQYF. The rearrangement uses TRBV15 and TRBJ2-7; the D gene is possibly TRBD1 (5 bases). Per germline, CDR1 LNHNV and CDR2 YYDKDF (reference sequence). This CDR3 is built from 14 residues. Trimming took off 5 bases at V and 0 bases at J, with 11 bases between the two ends. Complete variable domain (other parts from reference TRBV15 and TRBJ2-7): DAMVIQNPRYQVTQFGKPVTLSCSQTLNHNVMYWYQQKSSQAPKLLFHYYDKDFNNEADTPDNFQSRRPNTSFCFLDIRSPGLGDTAMYLCATSYEDNSYEQYFGPGTRLTVT.

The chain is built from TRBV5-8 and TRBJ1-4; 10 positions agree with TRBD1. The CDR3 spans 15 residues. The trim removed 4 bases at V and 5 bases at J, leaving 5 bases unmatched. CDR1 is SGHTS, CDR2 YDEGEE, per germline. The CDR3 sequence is CASSIDRGPNEKLFF. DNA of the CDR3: TGTGCCAGCAGCATAGACAGGGGGCCGAATGAAAAACTGTTTTTT.

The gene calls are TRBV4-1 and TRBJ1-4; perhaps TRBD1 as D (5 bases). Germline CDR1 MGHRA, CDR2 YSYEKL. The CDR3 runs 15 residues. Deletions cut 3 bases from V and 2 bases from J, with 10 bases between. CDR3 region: CASSQARGTNEKLFF. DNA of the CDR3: TGCGCCAGCAGCCAGGCCCGGGGGACTAATGAAAAACTGTTTTTT.